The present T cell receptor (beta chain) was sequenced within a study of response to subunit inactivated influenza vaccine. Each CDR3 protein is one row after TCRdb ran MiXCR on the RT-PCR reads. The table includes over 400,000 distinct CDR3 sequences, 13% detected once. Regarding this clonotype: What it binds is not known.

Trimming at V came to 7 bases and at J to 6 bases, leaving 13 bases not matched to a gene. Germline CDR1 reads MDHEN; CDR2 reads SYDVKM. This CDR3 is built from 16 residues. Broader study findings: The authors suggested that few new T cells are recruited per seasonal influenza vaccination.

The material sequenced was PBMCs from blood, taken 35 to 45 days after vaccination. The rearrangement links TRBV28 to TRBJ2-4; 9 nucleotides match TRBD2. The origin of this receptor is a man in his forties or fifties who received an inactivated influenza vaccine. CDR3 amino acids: CASKPASGVWGNIQYF. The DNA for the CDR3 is TGTGCCAGCAAACCGGCTAGCGGGGTATGGGGAAACATTCAGTACTTC.